Following are 23 T cell receptor beta chains from one sample sequenced in a study of blood T cell repertoires in COVID-19. Assay used: immunoSEQ multiplex PCR; TCRdb lists only in-frame clones, some missing. The sample has about 67,000 clones, 80% to 90% seen once. The specimen sequenced was peripheral blood. These receptors originate from a man aged 50-59 years with active COVID-19.

Remarks on this clone: At one end, the junction sequence differs from germline, possibly due to a read error. The gene calls are TRBV28 and TRBJ1-2; 7 bases match TRBD1. CDR1 and CDR2 (germline): MDHEN, SYDVKM. The length of the CDR3 is 12 residues. The CDR3 region is CASSFGVEGAAF. CDR3 nucleotides: TGTGCCAGCAGTTTTGGTGTTGAGGGGGCGGCCTTC.

The chain is built from TRBV28 and TRBJ1-1; unclear D gene. This CDR3 has 15 residues. Germline loops: CDR1 MDHEN, CDR2 SYDVKM. The germline V and J ends were trimmed by 6 bases and 0 bases, with 14 bases remaining between them. The CDR3 loop reads CASSSGPGMNTEAFF. CDR3 DNA sequence: TGTGCCAGCAGCTCGGGTCCGGGTATGAACACTGAAGCTTTCTTT.

The chain recombines TRBV6-6 with TRBJ1-4; 8 positions agree with TRBD1. The CDR3 has 14 residues. V shed 2 bases and J 10 bases; nucleotides not matched to a gene: 6. Germline CDR1 MNHNY, CDR2 SVGAGI (reference sequence). This CDR3 is CASSYGQGIAKLFF. CDR3 nucleotides: TGTGCCAGCAGTTACGGACAGGGTATCGCAAAACTGTTTTTT.

In this sample, this clone turned up once. The V and J genes are TRBV24-1 and TRBJ1-2; no reliable D call. The V gene's germline CDR1 is KGHDR and CDR2 SFDVKD. This CDR3 has 14 amino acids. The germline V and J ends were trimmed by 4 bases and 3 bases, with 11 bases remaining between them. CDR3 protein: CATSEQGRDYGYTF. For the CDR3, the DNA is TGTGCCACCAGTGAGCAAGGGAGGGACTATGGCTACACCTTC.

The chain combines TRBV5-4 with TRBJ2-3; D might be TRBD2 (5 bases). The V end was cut by 2 bases, the J end by 5 bases, with 12 bases between. This CDR3 comprises 14 residues. Germline V gives CDR1 SGHNT, CDR2 YYREEE (reference sequence). CDR3 region: CASSLLLGGDTQYF. The CDR3 nucleotides read TGTGCCAGCAGCTTATTACTAGGAGGAGATACGCAGTATTTT.

The chain recombines TRBV7-9 with TRBJ2-1, with D hard to call. The germline V gene has CDR1 SEHNR and CDR2 FQNEAQ (reference sequence). CDR3 length: 13 amino acids. V lost 0 bases and J lost 7, with 7 bases in between. In DNA, the CDR3 is TGTGCCAGCAGCTTAGCGCTGAGGAATGAGCAGTTCTTC. Protein sequence: CASSLALRNEQFF. Full variable domain (remainder filled in from reference TRBV7-9 and TRBJ2-1): DTGVSQNPRHKITKRGQNVTFRCDPISEHNRLYWYRQTLGQGPEFLTYFQNEAQLEKSRLLSDRFSAERPKGSFSTLEIQRTEQGDSAMYLCASSLALRNEQFFGPGTRLTVL.

This clone was seen a single time. The chain has TRBV25-1 and TRBJ2-1; 7 bases are a match to TRBD1. Germline CDR1 MGHDK, CDR2 SYGVNS. The CDR3 extends over 15 amino acids. V shed 7 bases, J shed 1 base, and the junction held 7 bases outside the gene matches. CDR3 region: CASTRQGPSYNEQFF. The DNA of the CDR3 is TGTGCCAGCACTAGACAGGGCCCATCCTACAATGAGCAGTTCTTC.

The sample holds a few counts of this clone. CDR3 region: CASSLDSYGYTF. CDR3 coding DNA: TGTGCCAGCTCACTAGACAGCTATGGCTACACCTTC. The chain couples TRBV18 to TRBJ1-2; weak D call: TRBD1 (5 bases). Germline CDR1 reads KGHSH; CDR2 reads LQKENI. The length of the CDR3 is 12 residues. The germline V and J ends were trimmed by 4 bases and 4 bases, with 7 bases remaining between them.

The J gene is TRBJ1-6, the V gene TRBV9; 8 bases line up with TRBD1. CDR1 is SGDLS, CDR2 YYNGEE, per germline. With V trimmed by 0 bases and J by 14 bases, 13 bases remained unmatched. CDR3 length: 16 amino acids. CDR3 residues: CASSVASGGLRGALHF. In DNA, the CDR3 is TGTGCCAGCAGCGTAGCGTCAGGGGGCCTCCGAGGAGCCCTCCACTTT.

This chain uses TRBV7-2 with TRBJ2-6, with a weak D call TRBD1 (5 bases). The CDR3 totals 17 residues. Germline CDR1 reads SGHTA; CDR2 reads FQGNSA. Trimming stripped 2 bases from V and 1 base from J, with 12 bases between. Here the CDR3 reads CASSLQGGMSGANVLTF. The CDR3 bases are TGTGCCAGCAGCTTACAGGGTGGTATGTCTGGGGCCAACGTCCTGACTTTC.

This chain links TRBV2 with TRBJ2-1; D is uncertain. The CDR3 has 12 residues. Trimming removed 3 bases at V and 4 bases at J, with 4 bases between. CDR1 SNHLY and CDR2 FYNNEI come from the germline V gene. The CDR3 is CASSERYNEQFF. CDR3 DNA sequence: TGTGCCAGCAGTGAGAGGTACAATGAGCAGTTCTTC. Complete variable domain (other parts from reference TRBV2 and TRBJ2-1): EPEVTQTPSHQVTQMGQEVILRCVPISNHLYFYWYRQILGQKVEFLVSFYNNEISEKSEIFDDQFSVERPDGSNFTLKIRSTKLEDSAMYFCASSERYNEQFFGPGTRLTVL.

V is TRBV27 and J is TRBJ2-1; no firm D call. CDR1 and CDR2 (germline): MNHEY, SMNVEV (reference sequence). This CDR3 spans 14 amino acids. V was pared by 7 bases and J by 1 base, with 11 bases between. In DNA form, the CDR3 reads TGTGCCAGCATGGTGGAGCTGTCCTACAATGAGCAGTTCTTC. Its translation: CASMVELSYNEQFF.

The chain recombines TRBV2 with TRBJ1-6; no reliable D call. The CDR3 contains 13 residues. With 3 bases removed from V and 7 bases from J, the gap between germline ends came to 7 bases. From germline, CDR1 is SNHLY and CDR2 FYNNEI. Written as DNA, the CDR3 is TGTGCCAGCAGTGATCCTCAGAATTCACCCCTCCACTTT. Encoded protein: CASSDPQNSPLHF.

The DNA of the CDR3 is TGTGCCACCGCGGACAGGACGGGGGAGCAGTACTTC. This translates into CATADRTGEQYF. The rearrangement links TRBV2 to TRBJ2-7; 7 bases are shared with TRBD1. CDR3 size: 12 residues. The trim removed 10 bases at V and 7 bases at J, leaving 10 bases unmatched. Germline V gene lookup returns CDR1 SNHLY and CDR2 FYNNEI. Full variable domain (outside the CDR3, taken from reference TRBV2 and TRBJ2-7): EPEVTQTPSHQVTQMGQEVILRCVPISNHLYFYWYRQILGQKVEFLVSFYNNEISEKSEIFDDQFSVERPDGSNFTLKIRSTKLEDSAMYFCATADRTGEQYFGPGTRLTVT.

The chain combines TRBV5-1 with TRBJ2-5, with 9 bases aligning to TRBD1. This CDR3 region has 15 residues. In germline, CDR1 is SGHRS, CDR2 YFSETQ. After removal of 4 bases from V and 6 bases from J, the junction contained 10 bases not matched to a gene. CDR3 in amino acids: CASSPDRGPGKTQYF. Here the CDR3 DNA reads TGCGCCAGCAGCCCGGACAGGGGCCCAGGGAAGACCCAGTACTTC.

The genes are TRBV7-3 and TRBJ2-3; D uncertain. Germline V CDR1 and CDR2: SGHTA, FQGTGA. The length of the CDR3 is 14 residues. V lost 5 bases to trimming and J lost 1 base, with 10 bases between them. The CDR3 region is CASSPSRGTDTQYF. The CDR3 nucleotides read TGTGCCAGCAGCCCCTCTCGGGGCACAGATACGCAGTATTTT.

The genes are TRBV5-1 and TRBJ1-2, with 9 bases fitting TRBD1. Germline-derived CDR1 and CDR2 are SGHRS and YFSETQ. The CDR3 consists of 14 residues. Trimming cost V 0 bases and J 4 bases; bases outside gene matches: 1. The CDR3 loop is CASSLGTGAYGYTF. The CDR3 nucleotides are TGCGCCAGCAGCTTGGGGACAGGGGCCTATGGCTACACCTTC.

DNA of the CDR3: TGTGCCAGTAGTATCCGACAGGGCAGGGACGGCTACACCTTC. Translated: CASSIRQGRDGYTF. V and J are TRBV19 and TRBJ1-2; the match to TRBD1 covers 7 bases. Germline trimming cut 3 bases from V and 8 bases from J; bases unmatched to any gene: 9. The length of the CDR3 is 14 residues. Looked up from germline, CDR1 is LNHDA and CDR2 is SQIVND (reference sequence).

The rearrangement joins TRBV9 to TRBJ2-1, with 9 bases fitting TRBD2. This CDR3 has 15 residues. V shed 2 bases, J shed 2 bases, and the junction held 2 bases outside the gene matches. Germline V gene data show CDR1 as SGDLS and CDR2 as YYNGEE. The CDR3 sequence: CASSVGGGAYNEQFF. Written as DNA, the CDR3 is TGTGCCAGCAGCGTTGGCGGGGGGGCCTACAATGAGCAGTTCTTC. The whole variable domain, filled in from reference TRBV9 and TRBJ2-1, reads DSGVTQTPKHLITATGQRVTLRCSPRSGDLSVYWYQQSLDQGLQFLIQYYNGEERAKGNILERFSAQQFPDLHSELNLSSLELGDSALYFCASSVGGGAYNEQFFGPGTRLTVL.

V gene TRBV11-2 combines with J gene TRBJ2-7; TRBD2 aligns across 8 bases. The CDR3 runs 12 residues. The V gene's germline CDR1 is SGHAT and CDR2 FQNNGV. Unmatched junction bases numbered 5, after V lost 5 bases and J lost 8 bases. Here the CDR3 reads CASSPQREKQYF. The DNA for the CDR3 is TGTGCCAGCAGCCCCCAGCGGGAGAAGCAGTACTTC.

J is TRBJ2-1 and V is TRBV24-1, with D tentatively TRBD2 (5 bases). The CDR3 has 17 residues. From germline, CDR1 is KGHDR and CDR2 SFDVKD. V was shortened by 3 bases and J by 2 bases, with 16 bases between the two germline ends. The CDR3 nucleotides read TGTGCCACCAGTGATACACAAACCACCGGGACCTACAATGAGCAGTTCTTC. It translates to CATSDTQTTGTYNEQFF.

The chain recombines TRBV29-1 with TRBJ1-1; D gene unclear. Trimming removed 7 bases at V and 5 bases at J, with 17 bases between. This CDR3 has 13 residues. Germline lookup yields CDR1 SQVTM and CDR2 ANQGSEA. The CDR3 loop is CSAKTMRDTEAFF. As DNA, the CDR3 is TGCAGCGCCAAAACAATGAGGGATACTGAAGCTTTCTTT.

This chain links TRBV5-1 with TRBJ2-2, with a possible D match to TRBD2 (6 bases). V lost 7 bases to trimming and J lost 0 bases, with 16 bases between them. Germline V gene sequence: CDR1 SGHRS, CDR2 YFSETQ. The CDR3 runs to 16 residues. CDR3 sequence (DNA): TGCGCCAGCTTTCCGTGGGCGGGGACGAACACCGGGGAGCTGTTTTTT. Protein product: CASFPWAGTNTGELFF.